The TCR beta chain under discussion was sequenced for a study of CD8+ T cells in alopecia areata. Study-wide background: Those treated were given oral tofacitinib at 5 to 10 mg twice daily. General study findings and limits: Lesional scalp, notably in alopecia totalis/universalis, had clonality above that of normal scalp. Scalp specimens additionally yield sequences from normal skin's resident alphabeta T cells.

As concerns this clone: Its target is unknown.

Germline values: CDR1 MNHEY, CDR2 SVGAGI. Trimming at V came to 2 bases and at J to 8 bases, leaving 8 bases not matched to a gene. The CDR3 length is 15 residues. It was from alopecia areata patients that lesional scalp punch biopsies and peripheral blood were collected. RNA, once extracted, was reverse transcribed into cDNA for use as the sequencing template. Only in-frame clones appear in the TCRdb table, and some are missing; sequencing was by immunoSEQ multiplex PCR. Of 150,000 to 200,000 clones in the sample, 59% are singletons; the top ten hold approximately 14%. This clonotype originated in a human donor with alopecia areata. The material was CD4+ T cells sorted from blood, obtained at week 0. The chain uses TRBV6-5 and TRBJ2-1; 8 bases match TRBD2. CDR3 sequence: CASSYGRGGSYEQFF. CDR3 DNA sequence: TGTGCCAGCAGTTACGGCCGGGGGGGCTCCTATGAGCAGTTCTTC.